This section outlines one TCR beta chain sequence together with its context. The antigen remains unidentified. The data originate from a study of OX40 agonist ivuxolimab in advanced cancers. Turning to the study itself: Dose-escalation cases comprised hepatocellular carcinoma, melanoma, renal cell or head and neck cancer. Cohort: 82.7% men, mean age approximately 64, aged roughly 20 to 79. The eligibility criteria allowed prior anti-PD-1, anti-PD-L1 or anti-CTLA-4 therapy, and around 40% had some. Findings and limits, study-wide: Low normalized clonal expansion also occurred in some nonresponding patients.

Clones were sequenced by immunoSEQ multiplex PCR, and TCRdb holds only the in-frame ones, with some missing. The data contain some 97,000 clones, 91% of them seen just once; the ten biggest clones take up about 0.49%. The CDR3 is 14 amino acids. The germline gives CDR1 LNHDA, CDR2 SQIVND (reference sequence). The V and J ends lost 3 bases and 2 bases respectively, with 10 bases between them. The specimen was CD4+ or CD8+ T cells sorted from blood, collected in a trial of the OX40 agonist ivuxolimab. The receptor's source is an adult with an advanced solid tumor such as melanoma, head and neck, liver or kidney cancer. V is TRBV19 and J is TRBJ1-2, with D possibly being TRBD1 (5 bases). CDR3 nucleotide sequence: TGTGCCAGTAGTATCGGGGCCGGGAACTATGGCTACACCTTC. Translation gives CASSIGAGNYGYTF.